The 14 T cell receptor beta chains below were found in one sample sequenced in a study of blood T cell repertoires in COVID-19. Only in-frame clones appear in the TCRdb table, and some are missing; sequencing was by immunoSEQ multiplex PCR. The profile covers over 300,000 clones, with around 90% appearing a single time and approximately 6.2% taken by the ten largest. The material sequenced was peripheral blood. These receptors all come from a man aged 18 to 30 with active or convalescent COVID-19.

This clone was observed a handful of times. The chain uses TRBV27 and TRBJ2-3; the match to TRBD1 covers 10 bases. CDR1 and CDR2 from the germline V gene are MNHEY and SMNVEV (reference sequence). The CDR3 is 16 amino acids. Unmatched junction bases numbered 8, after V lost 5 bases and J lost 3 bases. CDR3 nucleotides: TGTGCCAGCAGTCCTCAGACAGGGGGCGGAACAGATACGCAGTATTTT. It codes for CASSPQTGGGTDTQYF.

The chain combines TRBV28 with TRBJ2-7; TRBD1 matches at 9 bases. Per germline, CDR1 MDHEN and CDR2 SYDVKM. The length of the CDR3 is 15 residues. J lost 2 bases, V lost 8 bases, and 10 bases had no gene match. The DNA of the CDR3 is TGTGCCAGCCGAATCCCCGGGACAGGGACCTACGAGCAGTACTTC. This sequence encodes CASRIPGTGTYEQYF.

V usage is TRBV21-1 and J usage is TRBJ2-5; the D call TRBD2 from the table was never checked on the DNA. TRBV21-1 counts as a pseudogene. The CDR3 spans 16 residues. The DNA of the CDR3 is TGTGCCAGCAGCAAAGGAGGCCCAGGAGGCTGGGAGACCCAGTACTTC. This translates into CASSKGGPGGWETQYF.

The chain employs TRBV7-8 and TRBJ1-1; the D is unclear. The CDR3 consists of 15 residues. The germline gives CDR1 SGHVS, CDR2 FQNEAQ. V was pared by 5 bases and J by 0 bases, with 13 bases between. The CDR3 nucleotides read TGTGCCAGCAGCACTCAAGGTACAGTGAACACTGAAGCTTTCTTT. It is translated as CASSTQGTVNTEAFF. Filled out from reference TRBV7-8 and TRBJ1-1, the complete variable domain reads GAGVSQSPRYKVAKRGQDVALRCDPISGHVSLFWYQQALGQGPEFLTYFQNEAQLDKSGLPSDRFFAERPEGSVSTLKIQRTQQEDSAVYLCASSTQGTVNTEAFFGQGTRLTVV.

The chain has TRBV18 and TRBJ2-7; D remains unclear. CDR3 size: 13 residues. Germline V lookup: CDR1 KGHSH, CDR2 LQKENI. Between the trimmed V and J ends, which lost 6 bases and 7 bases, there was a span of 16 bases. In DNA form, the CDR3 reads TGTGCCAGCTCCCCCGCAGGTAGAGATGAGCAGTACTTC. Translation gives CASSPAGRDEQYF.

This chain joins TRBV3-1 (or the pseudogene TRBV3-2) and TRBJ1-1, with D possibly matching TRBD1 (6 bases). This CDR3 has 15 amino acids. Germline-derived CDR1 and CDR2 are LGHDT and YNNKEL (reference sequence). The V gene lost 4 bases and the J gene lost 8 bases, with 20 bases spanning the gap. CDR3: CASSPPGVLNGEAFF. Here the CDR3 DNA reads TGTGCCAGCAGCCCCCCAGGGGTTTTGAACGGAGAAGCTTTCTTT.

The chain links TRBV7-9 to TRBJ1-4; D possibly corresponds to TRBD1 (6 bases). The CDR3 loop spans 16 amino acids. Germline V gene data show CDR1 as SEHNR and CDR2 as FQNEAQ (reference sequence). Trimming removed 3 bases from V and 6 bases from J, with 17 bases in between. The CDR3 here is CASSLGTGNLDEKLFF. The CDR3 DNA is TGTGCCAGCAGCTTGGGTACAGGGAACTTAGATGAAAAACTGTTTTTT.

The chain has TRBV6-2 or TRBV6-3 and TRBJ1-5; TRBD1 matches 9 bases. There are 14 residues in the CDR3. Trimming took 6 bases from V and 4 from J; bases not matched to a gene: 4. The germline gives CDR1 MNHEY, CDR2 SVGEGT. The CDR3 DNA reads TGTGCCAGCAGCCAACAGGGGGCGAATCAGCCCCAGCATTTT. This gives the protein CASSQQGANQPQHF.

The CDR3 DNA sequence: TGCGCCAGCAGCCCTTCGGGGGGATGGTATGGCTACACCTTC. Translation: CASSPSGGWYGYTF. This chain connects TRBV4-3 to TRBJ1-2; TRBD1 is a possible D gene (5 bases). Trimming cost V 4 bases and J 5 bases, with 14 bases left between them. This CDR3 is built from 14 residues. CDR1 is LGHNA and CDR2 is YSLEER in the germline V gene.

This sequence joins TRBV6-2 or TRBV6-3 and TRBJ2-3, with 10 bases fitting TRBD2. The germline CDR1 and CDR2 sequences are MNHEY and SVGEGT. The CDR3 is 20 amino acids. V was clipped by 2 bases and J by 0 bases; unmatched bases: 14. CDR3 nucleotides: TGTGCCAGCAGTTACCGCCCGGCCGATAGCGGGAGGCCTAGCACAGATACGCAGTATTTT. This codes for CASSYRPADSGRPSTDTQYF.

V is TRBV2 and J is TRBJ2-3; perhaps TRBD2 as D (6 bases). Germline V gene lookup returns CDR1 SNHLY and CDR2 FYNNEI. CDR3 length: 15 amino acids. Trimming shortened V by 4 bases and J by 2 bases, and 13 bases separated the two germline ends. CDR3 residues: CASSVRDSFTDTQYF. CDR3 DNA: TGTGCCAGCAGTGTGCGGGACTCGTTCACAGATACGCAGTATTTT.

The rearrangement uses TRBV27 and TRBJ2-3, with D possibly matching TRBD1 (6 bases). V was cut by 5 bases and J by 1 base, with 13 bases left in between. This CDR3 has 15 residues. CDR1 and CDR2 from the germline V gene are MNHEY and SMNVEV (reference sequence). The CDR3 sequence is CASSVDRRGTDTQYF. The CDR3 DNA is TGTGCCAGCAGTGTAGACAGGCGGGGCACAGATACGCAGTATTTT.

With regard to this clone: At one of its ends the junction is not consistent with the germline gene, which may arise from a read error. The chain employs TRBV28 and TRBJ2-6, with 8 bases lining up with TRBD2. Germline V gene lookup returns CDR1 MDHEN and CDR2 SYDVKM. This CDR3 has 17 amino acids. CDR3 in amino acids: CASSRLRGSGGANVLTF. The CDR3 DNA is TGTGCCAGCAGTAGACTCAGGGGCTCGGGAGGGGCCAACGTGCTGACTTTC.

This chain joins TRBV5-1 and TRBJ2-7; 10 positions agree with TRBD1. The trim removed 8 bases at V and 3 bases at J, leaving 11 bases unmatched. The CDR3 has 15 residues. CDR1 is SGHRS, CDR2 YFSETQ, per germline. In nucleotides, the CDR3 is TGCGCCAGTCGAGGGTGGGACAGGGGCAACTACGAGCAGTACTTC. Translated: CASRGWDRGNYEQYF.